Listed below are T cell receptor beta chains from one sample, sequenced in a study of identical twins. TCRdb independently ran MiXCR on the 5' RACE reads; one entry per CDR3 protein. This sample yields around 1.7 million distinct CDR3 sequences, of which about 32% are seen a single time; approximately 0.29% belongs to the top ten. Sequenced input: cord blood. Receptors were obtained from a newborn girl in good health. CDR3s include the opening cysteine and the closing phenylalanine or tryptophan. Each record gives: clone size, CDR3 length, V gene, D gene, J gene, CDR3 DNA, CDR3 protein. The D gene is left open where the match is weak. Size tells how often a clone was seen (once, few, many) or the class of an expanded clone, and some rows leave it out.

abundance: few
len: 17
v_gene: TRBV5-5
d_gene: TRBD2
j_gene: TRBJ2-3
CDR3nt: TGTGCCAGCAGCTTGGGGACTAGCGGGCTGGGGACAGATACGCAGTATTTT
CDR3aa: CASSLGTSGLGTDTQYF

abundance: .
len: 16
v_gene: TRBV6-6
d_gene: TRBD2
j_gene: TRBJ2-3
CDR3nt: TGTGCCAGCAGACCGACTAGCGGGGGGGCGGCAGATACGCAGTATTTT
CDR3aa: CASRPTSGGAADTQYF

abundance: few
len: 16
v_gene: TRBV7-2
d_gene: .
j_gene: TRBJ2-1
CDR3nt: TGTGCCAGCAGCTTAGTTATGGTAGCGTCCTACAATGAGCAGTTCTTC
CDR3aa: CASSLVMVASYNEQFF

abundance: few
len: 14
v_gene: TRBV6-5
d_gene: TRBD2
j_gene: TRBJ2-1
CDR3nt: TGTGCCAGCAGAAGCGGGAAGGGTGTGAATGAGCAGTTCTTC
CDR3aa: CASRSGKGVNEQFF

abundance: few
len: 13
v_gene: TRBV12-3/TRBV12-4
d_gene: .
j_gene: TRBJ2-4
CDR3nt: TGTGCCAGCAGTTTTCGGCAGGGCTACGAGCGGTACTTC
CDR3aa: CASSFRQGYERYF

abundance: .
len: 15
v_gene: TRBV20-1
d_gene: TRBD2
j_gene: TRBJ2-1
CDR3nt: TGCAGTGCCGTCACTACTAGCGGGAGTATCAATGAGCAGTTCTTC
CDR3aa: CSAVTTSGSINEQFF

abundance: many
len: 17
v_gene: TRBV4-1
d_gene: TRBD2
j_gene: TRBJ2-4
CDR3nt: TGCGCCAGCAGCCAGGGTCTACTAGCGGGAGAAGGAAACATTCAGTACTTC
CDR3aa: CASSQGLLAGEGNIQYF

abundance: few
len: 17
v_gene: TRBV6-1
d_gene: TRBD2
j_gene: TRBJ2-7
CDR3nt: TGTGCCAGCAGCAAGAGCCCAGCGGGAGGTCGTTCCTACGAGCAGTACTTC
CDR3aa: CASSKSPAGGRSYEQYF

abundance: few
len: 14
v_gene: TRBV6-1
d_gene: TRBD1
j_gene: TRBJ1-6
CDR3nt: TGTGCCAGCAGTGACGGACAGGCTTATTCACCCCTCCACTTT
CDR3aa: CASSDGQAYSPLHF

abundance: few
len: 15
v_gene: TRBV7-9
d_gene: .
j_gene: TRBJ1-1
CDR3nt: TGTGCCAGCAGCTCCAGAGGGGTTGAGAACACTGAAGCTTTCTTT
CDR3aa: CASSSRGVENTEAFF

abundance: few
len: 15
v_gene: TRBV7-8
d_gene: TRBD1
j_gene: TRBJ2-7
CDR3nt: TGTGCCAGCAGCCCCCGGACAGGGCGCGGTTACGAGCAGTACTTC
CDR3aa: CASSPRTGRGYEQYF

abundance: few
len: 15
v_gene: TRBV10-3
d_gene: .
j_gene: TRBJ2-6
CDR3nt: TGTGCCACCTCAGGAGCGGGCTCTGGGGCCAACGTCCTGACTTTC
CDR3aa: CATSGAGSGANVLTF

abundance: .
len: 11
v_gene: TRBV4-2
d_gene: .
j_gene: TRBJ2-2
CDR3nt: TGTGCCAGCAGCCAGAAAGGGGAGCTGTTTTTT
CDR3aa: CASSQKGELFF

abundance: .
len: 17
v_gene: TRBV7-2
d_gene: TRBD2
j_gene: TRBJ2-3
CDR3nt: TGTGCCAGCAGCGTACGACTAGCGGGGTTAAGAACAGATACGCAGTATTTT
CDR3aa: CASSVRLAGLRTDTQYF

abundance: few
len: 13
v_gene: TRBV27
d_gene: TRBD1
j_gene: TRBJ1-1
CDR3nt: TGTGCCAGCAGGAAGACAGGGGACACTGAAGCTTTCTTT
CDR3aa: CASRKTGDTEAFF

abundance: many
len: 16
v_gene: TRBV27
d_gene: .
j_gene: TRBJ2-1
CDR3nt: TGTGCCAGCAGTTTATCGCTGGACTCAACCGCTGGTGAGCAGTTCTTC
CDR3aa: CASSLSLDSTAGEQFF

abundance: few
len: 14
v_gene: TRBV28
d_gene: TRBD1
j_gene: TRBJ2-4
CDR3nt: TGTGCCAGCAGTTCCCCAGGGGGCGCGAGCATTCAGTACTTC
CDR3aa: CASSSPGGASIQYF

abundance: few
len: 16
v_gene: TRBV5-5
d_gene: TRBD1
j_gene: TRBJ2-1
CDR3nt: TGTGCCAGCAGCTTGAGGGACAGGGACTCCTACAATGAGCAGTTCTTC
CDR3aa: CASSLRDRDSYNEQFF

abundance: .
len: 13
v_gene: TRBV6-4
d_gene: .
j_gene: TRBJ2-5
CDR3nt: TGTGCCAGCAGTGACAGGCAGAACAATGAGCAGTACTTC
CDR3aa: CASSDRQNNEQYF

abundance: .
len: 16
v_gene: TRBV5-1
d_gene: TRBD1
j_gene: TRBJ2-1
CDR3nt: TGTGCCAGCAGTTTATGGACAGGGGGCTCCTACAATGAGCAGTTCTTC
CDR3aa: CASSLWTGGSYNEQFF

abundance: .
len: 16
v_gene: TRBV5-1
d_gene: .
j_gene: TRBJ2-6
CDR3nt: TGCGCCAGCAGCTCCAGTACAGGGTTTGGGGCCAACGTCCTGACTTTC
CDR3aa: CASSSSTGFGANVLTF

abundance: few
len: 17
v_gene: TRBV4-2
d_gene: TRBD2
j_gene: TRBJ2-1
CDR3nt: TGTGCCAGCAGCCAAACTCGAACTACTAGCGGCTACAATGAGCAGTTCTTC
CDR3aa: CASSQTRTTSGYNEQFF

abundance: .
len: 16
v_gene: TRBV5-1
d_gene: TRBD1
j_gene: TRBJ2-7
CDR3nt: TGCGCCAGCAGCTTGCTTACAGGGGGACCACTCTACGAGCAGTACTTC
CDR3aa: CASSLLTGGPLYEQYF

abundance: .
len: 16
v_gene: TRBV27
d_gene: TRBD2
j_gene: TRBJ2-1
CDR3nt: TGTGCCAGCAGTTTATTTGGACTAGCGGAAAGCAATGAGCAGTTCTTC
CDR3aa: CASSLFGLAESNEQFF

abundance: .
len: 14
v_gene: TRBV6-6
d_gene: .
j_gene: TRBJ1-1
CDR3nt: TGTGCCAGCAGTTACTCTACCGGGGGGGATGAAGCTTTCTTT
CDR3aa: CASSYSTGGDEAFF

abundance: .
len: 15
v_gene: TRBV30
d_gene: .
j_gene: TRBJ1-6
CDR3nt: TGTGCCTGGAGCGTCATGGGGATATATAATTCACCCCTCCACTTT
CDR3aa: CAWSVMGIYNSPLHF